These T cell receptor beta chains were read from a single sample in a study of T cell repertoires in cytomegalovirus infection. TCRdb re-called the reads through MiXCR, storing one row per CDR3 protein. The sample carries around 450,000 distinct CDR3 sequences, approximately 30% recorded once. Sequencing was carried out using PBMCs. These receptors all come from a human donor in good health (CMV status not recorded). Some clones in this sample may be carry-over from other donors' samples. The conserved cysteine and the conserved F or W are not part of the CDR3 here.

v_call cdr3_aa
TRBV19 ASSPTSGRMNTEAF
TRBV7-9 ASSPPGTANTEAF
TRBV20-1 SGGIYRRPVEQDTQY
TRBV6-1 ASRETGIPTYEQY
TRBV7-8 ASRRGLAGETQY
TRBV7-9 ASTTGNQPQH
TRBV4-1 ASRPGTGIRGANVLT
TRBV4-3 ASSQAHRASGNTIY
TRBV7-8 ASSLGGMRSEAF
TRBV7-9 ASSIDGTPLNGYT
TRBV5-5 ASSLYRMNTEAF